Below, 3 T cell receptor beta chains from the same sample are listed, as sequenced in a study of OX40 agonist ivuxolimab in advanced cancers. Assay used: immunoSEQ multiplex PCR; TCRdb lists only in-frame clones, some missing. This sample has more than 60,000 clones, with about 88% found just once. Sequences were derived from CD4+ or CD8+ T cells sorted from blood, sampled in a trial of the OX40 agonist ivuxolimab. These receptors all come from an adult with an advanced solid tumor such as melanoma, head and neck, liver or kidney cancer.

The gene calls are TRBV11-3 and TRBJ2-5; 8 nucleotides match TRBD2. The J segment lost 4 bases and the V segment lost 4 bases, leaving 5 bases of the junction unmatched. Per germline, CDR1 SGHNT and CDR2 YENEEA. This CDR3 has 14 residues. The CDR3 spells CASSSGGVGETQYF. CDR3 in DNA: TGTGCCAGCAGCTCGGGAGGGGTGGGAGAGACCCAGTACTTC. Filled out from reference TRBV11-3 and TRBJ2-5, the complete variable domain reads EAGVVQSPRYKIIEKKQPVAFWCNPISGHNTLYWYLQNLGQGPELLIRYENEEAVDDSQLPKDRFSAERLKGVDSTLKIQPAELGDSAVYLCASSSGGVGETQYFGPGTRLLVL.

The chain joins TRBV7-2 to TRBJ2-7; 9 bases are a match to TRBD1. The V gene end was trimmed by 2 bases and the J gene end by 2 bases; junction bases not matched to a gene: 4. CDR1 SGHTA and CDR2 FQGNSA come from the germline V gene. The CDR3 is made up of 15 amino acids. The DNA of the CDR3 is TGTGCCAGCAGCTTAACCGACAGGGGGACCTACGAGCAGTACTTC. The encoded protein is CASSLTDRGTYEQYF.

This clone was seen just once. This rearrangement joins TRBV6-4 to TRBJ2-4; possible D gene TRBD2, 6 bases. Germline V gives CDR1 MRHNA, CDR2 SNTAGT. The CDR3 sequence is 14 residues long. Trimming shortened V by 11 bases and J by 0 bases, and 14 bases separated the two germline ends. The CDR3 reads CAAGRKLAKNIQYF. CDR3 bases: TGTGCCGCTGGGAGGAAGCTAGCCAAAAACATTCAGTACTTC.